These 21 T cell receptor beta chains were all obtained from the same sample, sequenced in a study of T cell responses to AZD1222 COVID-19 vaccine. The method was immunoSEQ multiplex PCR; TCRdb's version includes in-frame clones alone and lacks a portion of them. The repertoire consists of tens of thousands of clones, with about 88% occurring once and the leading ten covering 13%. The sample in question was peripheral blood, obtained on day 0 of AZD1222 vaccination. Receptor source: an adult in good health.

V gene TRBV5-1 combines with J gene TRBJ1-4, with a weak D call TRBD1 (5 bases). Germline-derived CDR1 and CDR2 are SGHRS and YFSETQ. Trimming left V 4 bases short and J 4 bases short, with 14 bases between. This CDR3 spans 15 amino acids. The CDR3 loop is CASSPRGGVNEKLFF. The DNA for the CDR3 is TGCGCCAGCAGCCCCCGTGGGGGAGTTAATGAAAAACTGTTTTTT.

This rearrangement joins TRBV3-1 (or the pseudogene TRBV3-2) to TRBJ2-5, with D maybe TRBD1 (5 bases). This CDR3 has 15 residues. The germline V and J ends were trimmed by 0 bases and 2 bases, with 10 bases remaining between them. Germline CDR1 reads LGHDT; CDR2 reads YNNKEL (reference sequence). CDR3 in DNA: TGTGCCAGCAGCCAAGAGGGTCAGGGTCAAGAGACCCAGTACTTC. It encodes CASSQEGQGQETQYF.

The rearrangement uses TRBV10-3 and TRBJ2-5; 12 nucleotides align to TRBD1. Trimming took 2 bases from V and 4 from J; bases not matched to a gene: 8. From germline, CDR1 is ENHRY and CDR2 SYGVKD. This CDR3 spans 17 amino acids. The CDR3 DNA reads TGTGCCATCAGTGAGGCCCCGGGACAGGGGGCTCGAGAGACCCAGTACTTC. Encoded protein: CAISEAPGQGARETQYF.

This chain connects TRBV6-5 to TRBJ1-5, with D perhaps matching TRBD1 (5 bases). The germline CDR1 and CDR2 sequences are MNHEY and SVGAGI. The CDR3 has 14 residues. V was pared by 6 bases and J by 3 bases, with 12 bases between. The CDR3 is CASSLGGFNQPQHF. The CDR3 coding sequence is TGTGCCAGCAGCCTGGGGGGGTTCAATCAGCCCCAGCATTTT.

There are a few counts of this clone. V is TRBV7-9 and J is TRBJ1-2, with a tentative D call TRBD1 (5 bases). V gave up 2 bases and J gave up 1 base, with 11 bases separating them. The CDR3 runs 15 residues. Germline CDR1 and CDR2: SEHNR and FQNEAQ (reference sequence). CDR3 in DNA: TGTGCCAGCAGCTTACCGGGACGGGTTAACTATGGCTACACCTTC. Its translation is CASSLPGRVNYGYTF.

The J gene is TRBJ1-1, the V gene TRBV6-2 or TRBV6-3; weak D call: TRBD1 (6 bases). The CDR3 has 16 amino acids. The germline V and J ends were trimmed by 3 bases and 0 bases, with 14 bases remaining between them. CDR1 and CDR2 from the germline V gene are MNHEY and SVGEGT. The DNA for the CDR3 is TGTGCCAGCAGTTATTCCCACAGGGACGTGAACACTGAAGCTTTCTTT. This translates into CASSYSHRDVNTEAFF.

The chain employs TRBV29-1 and TRBJ2-2; D not certain. Looked up from germline, CDR1 is SQVTM and CDR2 is ANQGSEA. The CDR3 covers 12 residues. Trimming pared 7 bases from V and 1 base from J, leaving 7 bases between. The CDR3 sequence is CSALGNTGELFF. The CDR3 DNA follows: TGCAGCGCCCTGGGGAACACCGGGGAGCTGTTTTTT.

This clone appeared a single time. The gene calls are TRBV18 and TRBJ2-3; TRBD1 agrees at 9 bases. Per germline, CDR1 KGHSH and CDR2 LQKENI. The CDR3 has 14 amino acids. Trimming cost V 3 bases and J 6 bases; bases outside gene matches: 4. The CDR3 spells CASSPGQGWDTQYF. The CDR3 nucleotides read TGTGCCAGCTCACCCGGACAGGGGTGGGATACGCAGTATTTT.

The chain couples TRBV6-5 to TRBJ2-1; maybe TRBD2 (6 bases). With 0 bases removed from V and 15 bases from J, the gap between germline ends came to 12 bases. Germline loops: CDR1 MNHEY, CDR2 SVGAGI. The CDR3 length is 12 residues. The CDR3 spells CASSYSTSGLFF. The CDR3 DNA reads as TGTGCCAGCAGTTACTCGACTAGTGGTCTGTTCTTC.

The chain joins TRBV10-3 to TRBJ2-3; 8 positions agree with TRBD1. This CDR3 contains 14 residues. V lost 4 bases, J lost 1 base, and 1 base stayed unmatched. Germline CDR1 ENHRY, CDR2 SYGVKD. CDR3 in amino acids: CAISVDRGTDTQYF. In DNA form, the CDR3 reads TGTGCCATCAGTGTGGACAGGGGCACAGATACGCAGTATTTT.

CDR3 residues: CSASSGTDTEAFF. In nucleotides, the CDR3 is TGCAGTGCTAGTTCCGGGACGGACACTGAAGCTTTCTTT. The chain links TRBV20-1 to TRBJ1-1; D might be TRBD1 (5 bases). V lost 3 bases, J lost 3 bases, and 11 bases lay in between. The length of the CDR3 is 13 residues. Germline CDR1 and CDR2: DFQATT and SNEGSKA (reference sequence).

CDR3 nucleotides: TGTGCCAGCAGTGAATATCAGGTGTCAGCGGCTTTCTTT. It specifies CASSEYQVSAAFF. The chain uses TRBV25-1 and TRBJ1-1, with D unresolved. Germline CDR1 is MGHDK and CDR2 is SYGVNS. V lost 0 bases and J lost 11, with 13 bases in between. This CDR3 comprises 13 residues.

The V gene is TRBV19, the J gene TRBJ1-5, with TRBD1 identical over 10 bases. The CDR3 length is 17 residues. Germline CDR1 LNHDA, CDR2 SQIVND (reference sequence). The trim removed 6 bases at V and 0 bases at J, leaving 8 bases unmatched. For the CDR3, the DNA is TGTGCCAGTAGGGTGAGGACAGGGGGTTATAGCAATCAGCCCCAGCATTTT. Protein sequence: CASRVRTGGYSNQPQHF.

In this sample, this clone turned up once. V gene TRBV6-5 combines with J gene TRBJ1-2; possibly TRBD1 for D (6 bases). The V gene lost 11 bases and the J gene lost 6 bases, with 13 bases spanning the gap. This CDR3 comprises 11 residues. Germline CDR1 MNHEY, CDR2 SVGAGI. The CDR3 DNA reads as TGTGCCGGTTCAGGGGAAGATGGCTACACCTTC. Translation gives CAGSGEDGYTF.

This chain links TRBV4-2 with TRBJ2-7, with D possibly matching TRBD1 (6 bases). This CDR3 has 15 residues. The ends were cut back, 0 bases at V and 6 bases at J, with 15 bases in the middle. CDR1 LGHNA and CDR2 YNFKEQ come from the germline V gene. CDR3 sequence (DNA): TGTGCCAGCAGCCAAGATGAAGAGGGGGTACGCGAGCAGTACTTC. Residues: CASSQDEEGVREQYF.

This chain joins TRBV25-1 and TRBJ1-2; TRBD1 is a possible D gene (6 bases). Trimming pared 2 bases from V and 12 bases from J, leaving 16 bases between. CDR3 size: 13 residues. The germline CDR1 and CDR2 sequences are MGHDK and SYGVNS. CDR3 coding DNA: TGTGCCAGCAGTGAAGGGGGGCCTGTCAGGCACACCTTC. It encodes CASSEGGPVRHTF.

This chain links TRBV30 with TRBJ1-1, with no clear D. The CDR3 is made up of 18 amino acids. The V and J ends lost 0 bases and 0 bases respectively, with 20 bases between them. Germline V gene data show CDR1 as GTSNPN and CDR2 as SVGIG (reference sequence). CDR3 sequence reads: CAWSVRVHSGEVNTEAFF. CDR3 coding DNA: TGTGCCTGGAGTGTACGGGTCCATTCCGGGGAGGTGAACACTGAAGCTTTCTTT.

This chain links TRBV9 with TRBJ2-2; TRBD1 agrees at 9 bases. This CDR3 is 17 amino acids long. Germline-derived CDR1 and CDR2 are SGDLS and YYNGEE. V trimming: 4 bases; J trimming: 2 bases; junction bases outside the gene matches: 9. Here the CDR3 reads CASSLQDRGANTGELFF. Here the CDR3 DNA reads TGTGCCAGCAGCCTCCAGGACAGGGGCGCCAACACCGGGGAGCTGTTTTTT.

The chain is built from TRBV18 and TRBJ2-1, with D unresolved. V was trimmed by 5 bases and J by 0 bases, leaving 11 bases between them. Germline V gene sequence: CDR1 KGHSH, CDR2 LQKENI. The CDR3 is 15 amino acids. The CDR3 DNA follows: TGTGCCAGCTCAGCCAGCATTAGCTCCTACAATGAGCAGTTCTTC. Translated, it gives CASSASISSYNEQFF.

The gene calls are TRBV7-3 and TRBJ1-1, with TRBD1 as a possible D gene (6 bases). V was shortened by 5 bases and J by 4 bases, with 11 bases between the two germline ends. The CDR3 loop spans 13 amino acids. In germline, CDR1 is SGHTA, CDR2 FQGTGA. CDR3 residues: CASSTNRVTEAFF. CDR3 bases: TGTGCCAGCAGCACCAACAGGGTCACTGAAGCTTTCTTT.

This sequence joins TRBV29-1 and TRBJ2-7; D remains unclear. V was cut by 0 bases and J by 3 bases, with 9 bases left in between. The CDR3 consists of 13 residues. Per the germline V gene, CDR1 is SQVTM and CDR2 is ANQGSEA. This chain's CDR3 is CSVEDDTGYEQYF. Here the CDR3 DNA reads TGCAGCGTTGAAGACGACACCGGCTACGAGCAGTACTTC.